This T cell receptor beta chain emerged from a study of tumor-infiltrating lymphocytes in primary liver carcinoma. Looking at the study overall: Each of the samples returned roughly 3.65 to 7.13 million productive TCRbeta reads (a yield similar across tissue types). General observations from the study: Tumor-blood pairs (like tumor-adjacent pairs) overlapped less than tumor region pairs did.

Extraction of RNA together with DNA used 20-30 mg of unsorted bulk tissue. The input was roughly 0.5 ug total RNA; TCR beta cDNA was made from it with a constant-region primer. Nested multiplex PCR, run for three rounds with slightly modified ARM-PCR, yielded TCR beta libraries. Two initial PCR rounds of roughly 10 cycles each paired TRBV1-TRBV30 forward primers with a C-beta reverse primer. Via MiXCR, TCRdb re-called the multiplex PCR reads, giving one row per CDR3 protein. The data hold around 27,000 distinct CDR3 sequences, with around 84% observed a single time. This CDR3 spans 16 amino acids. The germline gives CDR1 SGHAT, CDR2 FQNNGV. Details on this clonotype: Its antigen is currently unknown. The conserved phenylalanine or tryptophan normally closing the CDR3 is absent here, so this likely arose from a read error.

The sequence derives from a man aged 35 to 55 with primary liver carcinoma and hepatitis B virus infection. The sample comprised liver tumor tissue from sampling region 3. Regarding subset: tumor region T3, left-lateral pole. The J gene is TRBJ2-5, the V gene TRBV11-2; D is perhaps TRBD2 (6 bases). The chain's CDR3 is CASSQTLGGGKEIQYY. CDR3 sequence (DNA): TGTGCCAGCAGCCAAACTCTTGGCGGCGGGAAAGAGATCCAGTACTAC.